This T cell receptor (beta chain) was recorded in a study of control samples from healthy donors and cancer patients. V lost 2 bases and J lost 11, with 10 bases in between. CDR1 SGHRS and CDR2 YFSETQ come from the germline V gene. This CDR3 is built from 11 residues. Generated by immunoSEQ multiplex PCR, the TCRdb table keeps only in-frame clones and is missing some. The repertoire holds some 95,000 clones, with roughly 92% as singletons. The sequence was obtained from a human donor in good health. The donor label of this sample is uncertain. The rearrangement uses TRBV5-1 and TRBJ1-1; D perhaps matches TRBD1 (5 bases). Sequenced sample: blood. CDR3 in DNA: TGCGCCAGCAGCTTCGGGGGGGAGGCTTTCTTT. This gives the protein CASSFGGEAFF.